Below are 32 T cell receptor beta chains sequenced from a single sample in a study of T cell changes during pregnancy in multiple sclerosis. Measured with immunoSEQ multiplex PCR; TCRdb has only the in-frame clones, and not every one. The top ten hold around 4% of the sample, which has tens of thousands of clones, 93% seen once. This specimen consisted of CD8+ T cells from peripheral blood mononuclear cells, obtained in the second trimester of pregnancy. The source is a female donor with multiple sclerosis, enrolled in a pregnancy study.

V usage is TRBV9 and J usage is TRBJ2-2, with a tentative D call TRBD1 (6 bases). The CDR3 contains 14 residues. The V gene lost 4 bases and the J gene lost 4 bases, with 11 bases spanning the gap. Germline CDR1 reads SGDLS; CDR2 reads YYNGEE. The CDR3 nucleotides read TGTGCCAGCAGCTCGGGACAACTCACCGGGGAGCTGTTTTTT. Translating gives CASSSGQLTGELFF. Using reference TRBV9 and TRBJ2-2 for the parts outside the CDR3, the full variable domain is DSGVTQTPKHLITATGQRVTLRCSPRSGDLSVYWYQQSLDQGLQFLIQYYNGEERAKGNILERFSAQQFPDLHSELNLSSLELGDSALYFCASSSGQLTGELFFGEGSRLTVL.

The CDR3, as DNA: TGTGCCAGCAGTTTATGGACAGGGGAGTACAATGAGCAGTTCTTC. It specifies CASSLWTGEYNEQFF. The chain combines TRBV27 with TRBJ2-1, with 9 nucleotides matching TRBD1. The germline CDR1 and CDR2 sequences are MNHEY and SMNVEV (reference sequence). The V gene end was trimmed by 1 base and the J gene end by 4 bases; junction bases not matched to a gene: 2. The CDR3 covers 15 residues.

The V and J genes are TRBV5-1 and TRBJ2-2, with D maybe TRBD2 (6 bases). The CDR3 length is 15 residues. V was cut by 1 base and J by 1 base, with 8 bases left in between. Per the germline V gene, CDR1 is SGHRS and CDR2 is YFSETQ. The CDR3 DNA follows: TGCGCCAGCAGCTTGTGGAGGGAGAACACCGGGGAGCTGTTTTTT. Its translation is CASSLWRENTGELFF.

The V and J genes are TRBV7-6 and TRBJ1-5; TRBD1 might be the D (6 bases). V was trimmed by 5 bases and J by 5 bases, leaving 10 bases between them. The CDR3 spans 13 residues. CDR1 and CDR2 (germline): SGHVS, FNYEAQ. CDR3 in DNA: TGTGCCAGCAGCCTCGGGGGGCATCAGCCCCAGCATTTT. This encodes CASSLGGHQPQHF.

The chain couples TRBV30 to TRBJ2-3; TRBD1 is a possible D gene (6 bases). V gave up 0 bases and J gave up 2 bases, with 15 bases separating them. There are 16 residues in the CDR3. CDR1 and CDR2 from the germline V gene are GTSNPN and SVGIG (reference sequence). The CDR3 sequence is CAWSVPGRGFTDTQYF. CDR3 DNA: TGTGCCTGGAGTGTACCGGGCAGGGGCTTCACAGATACGCAGTATTTT.

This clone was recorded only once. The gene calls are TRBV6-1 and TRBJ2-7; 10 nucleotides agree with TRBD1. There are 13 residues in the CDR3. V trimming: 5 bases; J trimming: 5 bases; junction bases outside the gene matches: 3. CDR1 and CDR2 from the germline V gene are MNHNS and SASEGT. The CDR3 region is CASSLGTGDEQYF. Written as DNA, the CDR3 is TGTGCCAGCAGTTTGGGGACAGGGGACGAGCAGTACTTC.

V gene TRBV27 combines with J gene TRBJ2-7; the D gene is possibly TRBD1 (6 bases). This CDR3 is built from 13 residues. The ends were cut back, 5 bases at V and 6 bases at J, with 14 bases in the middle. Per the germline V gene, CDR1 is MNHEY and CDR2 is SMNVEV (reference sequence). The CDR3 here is CASSAGTPTEQYF. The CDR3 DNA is TGTGCCAGCAGTGCCGGGACACCCACCGAGCAGTACTTC.

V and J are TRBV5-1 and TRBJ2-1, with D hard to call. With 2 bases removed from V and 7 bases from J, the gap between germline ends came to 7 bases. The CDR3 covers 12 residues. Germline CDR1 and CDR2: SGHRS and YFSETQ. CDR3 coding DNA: TGCGCCAGCAGCTTAGCCTGGAATGAGCAGTTCTTC. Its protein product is CASSLAWNEQFF.

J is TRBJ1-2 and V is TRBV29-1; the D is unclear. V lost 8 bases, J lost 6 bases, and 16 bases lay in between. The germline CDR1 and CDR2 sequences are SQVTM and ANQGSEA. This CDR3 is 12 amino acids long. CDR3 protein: CSSRYDNHGYTF. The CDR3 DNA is TGCAGCTCTCGGTATGACAACCATGGCTACACCTTC.

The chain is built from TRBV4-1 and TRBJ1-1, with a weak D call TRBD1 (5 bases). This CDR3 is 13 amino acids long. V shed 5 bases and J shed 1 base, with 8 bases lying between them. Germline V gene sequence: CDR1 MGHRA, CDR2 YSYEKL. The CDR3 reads CASSLGANTEAFF. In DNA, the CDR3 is TGCGCCAGCAGCTTAGGGGCGAACACTGAAGCTTTCTTT.

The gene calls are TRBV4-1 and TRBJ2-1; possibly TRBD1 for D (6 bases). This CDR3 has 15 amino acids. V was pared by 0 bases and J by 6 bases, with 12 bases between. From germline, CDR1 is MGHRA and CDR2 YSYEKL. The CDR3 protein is CASSQEQGWVNEQFF. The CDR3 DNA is TGCGCCAGCAGCCAAGAGCAGGGGTGGGTCAATGAGCAGTTCTTC.

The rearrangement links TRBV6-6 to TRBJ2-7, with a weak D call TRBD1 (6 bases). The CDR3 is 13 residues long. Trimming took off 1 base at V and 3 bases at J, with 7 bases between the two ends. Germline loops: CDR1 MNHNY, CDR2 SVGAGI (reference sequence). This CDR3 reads CASSYLTGYEQYF. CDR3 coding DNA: TGTGCCAGCAGTTACTTGACAGGCTACGAGCAGTACTTC.

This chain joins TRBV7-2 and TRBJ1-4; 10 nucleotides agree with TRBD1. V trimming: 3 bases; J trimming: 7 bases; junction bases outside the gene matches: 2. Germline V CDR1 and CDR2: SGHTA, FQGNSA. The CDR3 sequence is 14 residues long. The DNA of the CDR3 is TGTGCCAGCAGCTTCCGGGACAGGGGTGAAAAACTGTTTTTT. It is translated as CASSFRDRGEKLFF.

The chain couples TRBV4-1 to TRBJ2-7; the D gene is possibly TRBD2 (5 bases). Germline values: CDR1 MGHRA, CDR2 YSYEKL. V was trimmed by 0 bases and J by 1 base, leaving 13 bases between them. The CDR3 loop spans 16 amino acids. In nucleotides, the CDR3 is TGCGCCAGCAGCCAAGAATCCGAGGGTTTTTCCTACGAGCAGTACTTC. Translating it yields CASSQESEGFSYEQYF.

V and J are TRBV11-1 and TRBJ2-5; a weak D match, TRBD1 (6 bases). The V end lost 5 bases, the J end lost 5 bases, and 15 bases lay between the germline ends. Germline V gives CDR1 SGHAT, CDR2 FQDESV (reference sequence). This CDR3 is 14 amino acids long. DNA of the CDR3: TGTGCCAGCAGCCCCCGGGACATAGTGGAGACCCAGTACTTC. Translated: CASSPRDIVETQYF. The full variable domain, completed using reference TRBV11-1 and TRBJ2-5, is EAEVAQSPRYKITEKSQAVAFWCDPISGHATLYWYRQILGQGPELLVQFQDESVVDDSQLPKDRFSAERLKGVDSTLKIQPAELGDSAMYLCASSPRDIVETQYFGPGTRLLVL.

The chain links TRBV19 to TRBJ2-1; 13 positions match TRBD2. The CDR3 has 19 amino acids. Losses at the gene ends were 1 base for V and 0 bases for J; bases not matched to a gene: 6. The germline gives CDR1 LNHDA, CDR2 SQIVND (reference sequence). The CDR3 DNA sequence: TGTGCCAGTAGTATAGGCGGACTAGCGGGAGACCTCTCCTACAATGAGCAGTTCTTC. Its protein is CASSIGGLAGDLSYNEQFF.

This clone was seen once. This CDR3 reads CASSLNGGTHEKLFF. Written as DNA, the CDR3 is TGTGCCAGCAGCTTAAATGGAGGAACGCATGAAAAACTGTTTTTT. The V call is TRBV7-3, the J call TRBJ1-4; D is undetermined. The CDR3 runs 15 residues. The germline V gene has CDR1 SGHTA and CDR2 FQGTGA. Trimming stripped 1 base from V and 6 bases from J, with 12 bases between. Complete variable domain (other parts from reference TRBV7-3 and TRBJ1-4): GAGVSQTPSNKVTEKGKYVELRCDPISGHTALYWYRQSLGQGPEFLIYFQGTGAADDSGLPNDRFFAVRPEGSVSTLKIQRTERGDSAVYLCASSLNGGTHEKLFFGSGTQLSVL.

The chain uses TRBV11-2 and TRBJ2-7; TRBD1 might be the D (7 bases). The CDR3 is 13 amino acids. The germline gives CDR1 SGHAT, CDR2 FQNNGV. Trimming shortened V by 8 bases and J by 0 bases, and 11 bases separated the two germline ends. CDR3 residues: CASRRDSSYEQYF. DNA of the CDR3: TGTGCCAGCCGGAGGGACAGCTCCTACGAGCAGTACTTC.

CDR3 bases: TGTGCCAGCAGTTACGCCGAGTCGGGGGAGCAGTACTTC. Protein: CASSYAESGEQYF. This rearrangement joins TRBV6-6 to TRBJ2-7; a weak D match, TRBD2 (5 bases). This CDR3 is 13 amino acids long. Trimming cost V 2 bases and J 7 bases, with 12 bases left between them. The germline CDR1 and CDR2 sequences are MNHNY and SVGAGI (reference sequence).

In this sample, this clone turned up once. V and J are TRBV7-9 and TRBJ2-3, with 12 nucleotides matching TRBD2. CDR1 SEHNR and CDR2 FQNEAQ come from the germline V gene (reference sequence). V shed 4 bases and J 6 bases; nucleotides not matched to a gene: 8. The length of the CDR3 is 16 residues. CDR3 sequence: CASSSGRLAGGDTQYF. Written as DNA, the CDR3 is TGTGCCAGCAGCTCCGGGAGGCTAGCGGGAGGGGATACGCAGTATTTT.

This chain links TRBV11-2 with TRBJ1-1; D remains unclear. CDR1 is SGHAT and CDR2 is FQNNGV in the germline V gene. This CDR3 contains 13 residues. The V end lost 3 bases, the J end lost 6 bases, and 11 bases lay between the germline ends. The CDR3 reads CASSFLPGAEAFF. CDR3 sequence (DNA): TGTGCCAGCAGCTTTCTCCCGGGAGCTGAAGCTTTCTTT.

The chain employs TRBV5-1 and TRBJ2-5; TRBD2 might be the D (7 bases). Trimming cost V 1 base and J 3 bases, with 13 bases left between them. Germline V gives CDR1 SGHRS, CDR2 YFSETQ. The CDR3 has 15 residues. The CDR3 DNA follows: TGCGCCAGCAGCTTGCGGGGGGCGATCGAAGAGACCCAGTACTTC. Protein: CASSLRGAIEETQYF.

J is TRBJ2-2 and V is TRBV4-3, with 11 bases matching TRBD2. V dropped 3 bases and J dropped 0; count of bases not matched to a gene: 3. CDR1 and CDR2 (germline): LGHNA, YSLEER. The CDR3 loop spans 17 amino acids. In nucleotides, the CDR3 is TGCGCCAGCAGCCAGACTAGCGGGGCCGCGAACACCGGGGAGCTGTTTTTT. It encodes CASSQTSGAANTGELFF.

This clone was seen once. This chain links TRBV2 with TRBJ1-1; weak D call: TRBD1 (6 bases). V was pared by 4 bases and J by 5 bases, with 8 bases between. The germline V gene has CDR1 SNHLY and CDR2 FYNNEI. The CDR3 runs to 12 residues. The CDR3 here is CASSAGTTEAFF. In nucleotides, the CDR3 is TGTGCCAGCAGTGCCGGGACAACTGAAGCTTTCTTT.

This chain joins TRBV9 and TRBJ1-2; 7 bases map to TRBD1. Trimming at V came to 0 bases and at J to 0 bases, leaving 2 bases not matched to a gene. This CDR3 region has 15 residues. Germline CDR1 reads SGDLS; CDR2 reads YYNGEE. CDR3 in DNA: TGTGCCAGCAGCGTAGGGCAGGGGGCTAACTATGGCTACACCTTC. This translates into CASSVGQGANYGYTF.

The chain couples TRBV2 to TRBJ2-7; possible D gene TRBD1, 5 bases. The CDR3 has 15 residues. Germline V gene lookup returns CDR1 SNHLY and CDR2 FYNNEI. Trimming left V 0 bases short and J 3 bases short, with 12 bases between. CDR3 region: CASSEAAGRFYEQYF. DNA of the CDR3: TGTGCCAGCAGTGAAGCGGCAGGGCGATTCTACGAGCAGTACTTC.

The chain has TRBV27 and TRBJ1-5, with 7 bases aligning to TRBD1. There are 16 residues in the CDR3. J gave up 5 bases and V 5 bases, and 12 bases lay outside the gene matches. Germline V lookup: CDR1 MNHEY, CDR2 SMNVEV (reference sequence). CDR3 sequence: CASSRIDATGHQPQHF. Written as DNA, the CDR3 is TGTGCCAGCAGTCGCATTGACGCGACAGGGCATCAGCCCCAGCATTTT.

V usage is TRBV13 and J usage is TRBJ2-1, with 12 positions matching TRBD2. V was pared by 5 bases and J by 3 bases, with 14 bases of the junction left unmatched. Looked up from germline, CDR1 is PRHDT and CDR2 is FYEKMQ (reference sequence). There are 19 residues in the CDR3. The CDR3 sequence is CASSATSSGGGTIYNEQFF. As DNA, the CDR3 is TGTGCCAGCAGCGCTACCTCTAGCGGGGGGGGGACGATCTACAATGAGCAGTTCTTC.

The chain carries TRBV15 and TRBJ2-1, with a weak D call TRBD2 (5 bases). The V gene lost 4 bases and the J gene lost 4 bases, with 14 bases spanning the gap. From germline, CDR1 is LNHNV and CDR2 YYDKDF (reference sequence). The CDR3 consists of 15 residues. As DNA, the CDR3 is TGTGCCACCAGCACAATTTCCCGGGGTTACAATGAGCAGTTCTTC. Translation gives CATSTISRGYNEQFF.

The CDR3 DNA reads as TGTGCCAGCTCACGAGGTTACAATGAGCAGTTCTTC. Translated: CASSRGYNEQFF. This rearrangement joins TRBV18 to TRBJ2-1; D gene uncertain. The V gene's germline CDR1 is KGHSH and CDR2 LQKENI. V gave up 4 bases and J gave up 4 bases, with 5 bases separating them. There are 12 residues in the CDR3.

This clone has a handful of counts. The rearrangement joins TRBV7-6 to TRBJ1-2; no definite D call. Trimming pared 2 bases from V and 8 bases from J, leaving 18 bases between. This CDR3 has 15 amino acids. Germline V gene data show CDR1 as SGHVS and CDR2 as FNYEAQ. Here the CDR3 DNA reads TGTGCCAGCAGCTTATCGGACGGGATAAGGGAAGGCTACACCTTC. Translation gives CASSLSDGIREGYTF. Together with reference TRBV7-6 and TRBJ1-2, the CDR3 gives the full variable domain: GAGVSQSPRYKVTKRGQDVALRCDPISGHVSLYWYRQALGQGPEFLTYFNYEAQQDKSGLPNDRFSAERPEGSISTLTIQRTEQRDSAMYRCASSLSDGIREGYTFGSGTRLTVV.

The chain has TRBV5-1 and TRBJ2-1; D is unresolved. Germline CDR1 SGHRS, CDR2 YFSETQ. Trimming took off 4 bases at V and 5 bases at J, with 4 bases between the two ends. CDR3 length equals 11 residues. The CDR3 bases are TGCGCCAGCAGCCCAAACAATGAGCAGTTCTTC. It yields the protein CASSPNNEQFF.